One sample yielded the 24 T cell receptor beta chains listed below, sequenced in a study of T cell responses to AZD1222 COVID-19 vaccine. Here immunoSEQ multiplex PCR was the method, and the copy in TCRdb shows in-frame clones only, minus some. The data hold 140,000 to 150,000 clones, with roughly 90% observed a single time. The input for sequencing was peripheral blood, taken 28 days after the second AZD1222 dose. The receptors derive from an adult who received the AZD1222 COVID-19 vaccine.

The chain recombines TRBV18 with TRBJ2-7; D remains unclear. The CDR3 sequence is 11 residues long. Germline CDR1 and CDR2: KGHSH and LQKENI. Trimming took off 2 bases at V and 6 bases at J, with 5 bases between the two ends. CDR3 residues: CASSPGREQYF. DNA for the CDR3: TGTGCCAGCTCACCAGGGCGCGAGCAGTACTTC.

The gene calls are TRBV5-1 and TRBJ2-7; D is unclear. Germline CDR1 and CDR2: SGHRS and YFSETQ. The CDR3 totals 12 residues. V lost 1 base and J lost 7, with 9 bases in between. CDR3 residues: CASSLNSREQYF. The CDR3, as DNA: TGCGCCAGCAGCTTGAACTCTAGGGAGCAGTACTTC.

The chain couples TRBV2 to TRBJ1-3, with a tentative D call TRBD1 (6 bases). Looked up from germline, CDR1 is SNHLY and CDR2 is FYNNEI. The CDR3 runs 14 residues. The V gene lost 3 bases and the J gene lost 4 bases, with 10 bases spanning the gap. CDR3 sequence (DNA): TGTGCCAGCAGTGACGGGGGCCTCGGAAACACCATATATTTT. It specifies CASSDGGLGNTIYF.

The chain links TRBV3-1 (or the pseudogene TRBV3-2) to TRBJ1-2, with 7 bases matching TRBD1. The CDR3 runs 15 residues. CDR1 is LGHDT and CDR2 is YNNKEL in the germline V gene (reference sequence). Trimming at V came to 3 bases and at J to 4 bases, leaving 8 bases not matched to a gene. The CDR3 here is CASSHADRAGYGYTF. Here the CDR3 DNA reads TGTGCCAGCAGCCACGCAGACAGGGCCGGCTATGGCTACACCTTC.

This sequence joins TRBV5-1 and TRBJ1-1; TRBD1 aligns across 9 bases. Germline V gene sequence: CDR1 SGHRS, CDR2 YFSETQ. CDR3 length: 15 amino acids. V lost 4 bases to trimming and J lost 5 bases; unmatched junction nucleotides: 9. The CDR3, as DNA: TGCGCCAGCAGCGCGACAGGGGGAAGGAAAACTGAAGCTTTCTTT. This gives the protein CASSATGGRKTEAFF.

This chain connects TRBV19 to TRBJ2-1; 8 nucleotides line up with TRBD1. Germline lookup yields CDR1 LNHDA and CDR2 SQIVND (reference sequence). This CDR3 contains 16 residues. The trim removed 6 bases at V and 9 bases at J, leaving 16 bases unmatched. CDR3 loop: CASRTLRAGGTSEQFF. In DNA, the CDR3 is TGTGCCAGTAGAACCCTCCGGGCAGGGGGCACGAGTGAGCAGTTCTTC.

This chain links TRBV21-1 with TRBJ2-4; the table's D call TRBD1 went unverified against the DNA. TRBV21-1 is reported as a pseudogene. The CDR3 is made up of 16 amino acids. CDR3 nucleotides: TGTGCCAGCAGCAAAGGGACAATTGTAGCCAAAAACATTCAGTACTTC. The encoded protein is CASSKGTIVAKNIQYF.

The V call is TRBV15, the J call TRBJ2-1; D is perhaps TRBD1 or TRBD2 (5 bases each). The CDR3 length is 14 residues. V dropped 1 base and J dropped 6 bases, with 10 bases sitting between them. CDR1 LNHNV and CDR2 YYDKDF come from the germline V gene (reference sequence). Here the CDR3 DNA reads TGTGCCACCAGCAGAGTGGGACCTCCCAATGAGCAGTTCTTC. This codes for CATSRVGPPNEQFF.

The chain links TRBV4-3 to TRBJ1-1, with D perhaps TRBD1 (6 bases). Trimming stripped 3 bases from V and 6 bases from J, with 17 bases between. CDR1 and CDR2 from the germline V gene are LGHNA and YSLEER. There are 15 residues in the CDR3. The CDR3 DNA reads TGCGCCAGCAGCCACCAACAGGGAAGACACCCTGAAGCTTTCTTT. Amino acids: CASSHQQGRHPEAFF.

The CDR3 bases are TGTGCCAGCAGGCCGGGACAGCTAAAAAACATTCAGTACTTC. Translating gives CASRPGQLKNIQYF. The chain has TRBV2 and TRBJ2-4, with 7 bases lining up with TRBD1. Germline-derived CDR1 and CDR2 are SNHLY and FYNNEI. The CDR3 runs to 14 residues. Trimming took 6 bases from V and 4 from J; bases not matched to a gene: 6.

CDR3 nucleotide sequence: TGTGCCAGCAGCTTAGACAGAACAGATACGCAGTATTTT. The encoded protein is CASSLDRTDTQYF. V usage is TRBV7-8 and J usage is TRBJ2-3; D unclear. This CDR3 has 13 residues. V lost 1 base and J 3 bases, leaving 5 bases between the germline ends. Germline loops: CDR1 SGHVS, CDR2 FQNEAQ.

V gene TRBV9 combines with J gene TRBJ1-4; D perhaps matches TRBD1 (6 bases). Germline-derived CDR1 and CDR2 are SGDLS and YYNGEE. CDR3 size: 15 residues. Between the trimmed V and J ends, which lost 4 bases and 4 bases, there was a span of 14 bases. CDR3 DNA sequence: TGTGCCAGCAGCCTAGGGGGGCTTGGTAATGAAAAACTGTTTTTT. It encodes CASSLGGLGNEKLFF.

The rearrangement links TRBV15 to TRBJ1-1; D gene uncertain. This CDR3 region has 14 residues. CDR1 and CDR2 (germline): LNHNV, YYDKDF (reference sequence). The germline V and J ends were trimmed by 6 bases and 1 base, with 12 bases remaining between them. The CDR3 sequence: CATRPLASNTEAFF. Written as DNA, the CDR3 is TGTGCCACCAGACCGCTGGCATCGAACACTGAAGCTTTCTTT.

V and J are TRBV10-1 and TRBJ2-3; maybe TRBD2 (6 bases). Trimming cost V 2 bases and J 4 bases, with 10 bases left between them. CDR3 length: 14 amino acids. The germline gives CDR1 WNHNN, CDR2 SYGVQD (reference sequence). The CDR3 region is CASSENTGADTQYF. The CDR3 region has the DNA TGCGCCAGCAGTGAGAATACGGGGGCAGATACGCAGTATTTT.

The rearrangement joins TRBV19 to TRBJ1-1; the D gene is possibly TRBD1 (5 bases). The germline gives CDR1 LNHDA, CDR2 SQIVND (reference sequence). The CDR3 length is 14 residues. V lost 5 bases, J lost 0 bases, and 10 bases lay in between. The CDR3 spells CASSAGRLNTEAFF. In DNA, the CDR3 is TGTGCCAGTAGTGCGGGACGGTTGAACACTGAAGCTTTCTTT.

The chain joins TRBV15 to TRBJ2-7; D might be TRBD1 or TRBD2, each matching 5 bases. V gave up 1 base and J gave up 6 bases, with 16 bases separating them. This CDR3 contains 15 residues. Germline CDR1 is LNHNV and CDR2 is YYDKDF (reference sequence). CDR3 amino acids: CATSRGGSSLVEQYF. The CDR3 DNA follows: TGTGCCACCAGCAGAGGGGGGAGTAGTCTGGTCGAGCAGTACTTC.

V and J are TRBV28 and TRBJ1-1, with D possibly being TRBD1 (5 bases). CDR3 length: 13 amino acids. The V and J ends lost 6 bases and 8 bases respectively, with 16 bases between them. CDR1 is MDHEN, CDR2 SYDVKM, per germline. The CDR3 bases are TGTGCCAGCAGCCTCCCTCGGTGGGGGGAAGCTTTCTTT. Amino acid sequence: CASSLPRWGEAFF.

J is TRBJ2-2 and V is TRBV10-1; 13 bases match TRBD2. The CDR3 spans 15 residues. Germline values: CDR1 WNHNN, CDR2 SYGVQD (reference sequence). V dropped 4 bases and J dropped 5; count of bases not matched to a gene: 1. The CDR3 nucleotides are TGCGCCAGCAGTGGACTAGCGGGAGGAACCGGGGAGCTGTTTTTT. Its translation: CASSGLAGGTGELFF.

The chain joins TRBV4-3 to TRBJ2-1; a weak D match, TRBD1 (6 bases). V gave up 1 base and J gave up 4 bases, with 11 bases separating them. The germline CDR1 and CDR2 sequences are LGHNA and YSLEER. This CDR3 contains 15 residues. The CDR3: CASSQGQARYNEQFF. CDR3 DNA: TGCGCCAGCAGCCAAGGACAGGCCCGATACAATGAGCAGTTCTTC.

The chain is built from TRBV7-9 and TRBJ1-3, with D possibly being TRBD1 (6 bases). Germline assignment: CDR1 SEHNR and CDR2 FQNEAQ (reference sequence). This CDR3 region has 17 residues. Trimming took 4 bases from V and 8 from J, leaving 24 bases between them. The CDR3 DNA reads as TGTGCCAGCAGCTCAAAGGGGGGCCAGAGCCTGATGGACACCATATATTTT. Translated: CASSSKGGQSLMDTIYF.

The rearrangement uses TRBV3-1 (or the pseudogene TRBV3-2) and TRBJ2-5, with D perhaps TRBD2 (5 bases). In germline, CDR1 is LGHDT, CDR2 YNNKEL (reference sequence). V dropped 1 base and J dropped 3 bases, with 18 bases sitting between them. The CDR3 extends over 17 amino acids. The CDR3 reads CASSQGIREGHKETQYF. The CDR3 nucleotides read TGTGCCAGCAGCCAAGGGATCAGAGAGGGTCATAAAGAGACCCAGTACTTC.

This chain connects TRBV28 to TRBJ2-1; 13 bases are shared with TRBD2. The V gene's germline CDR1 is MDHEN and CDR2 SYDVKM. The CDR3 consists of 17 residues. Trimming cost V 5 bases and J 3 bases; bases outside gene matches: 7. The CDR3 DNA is TGTGCCAGCAGTCTGGTTGGACTAGCGGGAGACTACAATGAGCAGTTCTTC. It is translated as CASSLVGLAGDYNEQFF. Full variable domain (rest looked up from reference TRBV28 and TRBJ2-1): DVKVTQSSRYLVKRTGEKVFLECVQDMDHENMFWYRQDPGLGLRLIYFSYDVKMKEKGDIPEGYSVSREKKERFSLILESASTNQTSMYLCASSLVGLAGDYNEQFFGPGTRLTVL.

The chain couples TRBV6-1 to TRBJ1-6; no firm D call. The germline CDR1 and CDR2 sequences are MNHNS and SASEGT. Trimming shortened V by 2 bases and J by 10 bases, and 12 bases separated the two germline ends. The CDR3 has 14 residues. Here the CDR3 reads CASSEFRPKSPLHF. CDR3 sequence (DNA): TGTGCCAGCAGTGAATTCAGACCTAAATCACCCCTCCACTTT.

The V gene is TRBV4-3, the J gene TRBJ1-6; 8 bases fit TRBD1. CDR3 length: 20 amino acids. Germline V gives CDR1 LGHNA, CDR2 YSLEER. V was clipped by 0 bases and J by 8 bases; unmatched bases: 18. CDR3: CASSQDGDLRGTGGYSPLHF. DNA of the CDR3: TGCGCCAGCAGCCAAGATGGGGATCTACGTGGGACAGGCGGGTATTCACCCCTCCACTTT.